This record concerns one TCR beta chain sequence. Its antigen remains unknown. This table comes from immunoSEQ multiplex PCR, and its TCRdb copy is limited to in-frame clones, with some not included. The sample gives approximately 97,000 clones, more than 70% of which show up once; around 23% is in the top ten. The entry originates in a study of cytotoxic CD8 clonotypes in ibrutinib-treated CLL. Across the study: Samples showed on average about 260,000 productive templates and approximately 94,000 productive rearrangements.

Study-level findings and limits: The study found clonality rose at ibrutinib response, then fell toward baseline at progression.

This receptor was identified in a human donor with chronic lymphocytic leukemia. The sequencing used PBMCs, collected after 24 months of ibrutinib treatment.

The CDR3 nucleotides read TGTGCCAGCAGTGTAGGGGCCGGGAAACTGTTTTTT. It encodes CASSVGAGKLFF. This chain uses TRBV28 with TRBJ1-4; D possibly corresponds to TRBD1 (5 bases). Trimming removed 5 bases at V and 11 bases at J, with 12 bases between. The CDR3 sequence is 12 residues long. The germline V gene encodes CDR1 MDHEN and CDR2 SYDVKM.